This record covers a single T cell receptor beta chain. Libraries were prepared by immunoSEQ multiplex PCR; TCRdb keeps only in-frame clonotypes and omits some of them. The repertoire includes over 65,000 clones, 75% to 95% of them detected once, and 6% to 7.5% sits in the top ten. The data belong to a study of blood T cell repertoires in COVID-19. Trimming removed 6 bases from V and 0 bases from J; junction bases left unmatched: 14. This CDR3 has 19 residues. Germline CDR1 reads MNHEY; CDR2 reads SVGEGT. Sequencing was carried out using peripheral blood. This clonotype was obtained from a human donor in a cohort sampled during active COVID-19. The V call is TRBV6-2 or TRBV6-3, the J call TRBJ2-3; 11 positions match TRBD2. DNA of the CDR3: TGTGCCAGCAGCCCAGTCCCGGGACTAGCGGTAGTTAGCACAGATACGCAGTATTTT. This codes for CASSPVPGLAVVSTDTQYF.